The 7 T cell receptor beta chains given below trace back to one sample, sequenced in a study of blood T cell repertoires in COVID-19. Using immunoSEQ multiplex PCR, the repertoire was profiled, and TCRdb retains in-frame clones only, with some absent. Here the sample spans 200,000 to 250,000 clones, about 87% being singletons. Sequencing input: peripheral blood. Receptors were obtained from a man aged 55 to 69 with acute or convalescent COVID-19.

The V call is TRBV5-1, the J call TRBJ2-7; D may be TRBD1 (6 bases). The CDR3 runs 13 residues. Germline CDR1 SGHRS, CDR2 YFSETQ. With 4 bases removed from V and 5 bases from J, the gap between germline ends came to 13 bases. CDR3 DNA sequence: TGCGCCAGCAGCGGAACAGGGAATCACGAGCAGTACTTC. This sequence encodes CASSGTGNHEQYF.

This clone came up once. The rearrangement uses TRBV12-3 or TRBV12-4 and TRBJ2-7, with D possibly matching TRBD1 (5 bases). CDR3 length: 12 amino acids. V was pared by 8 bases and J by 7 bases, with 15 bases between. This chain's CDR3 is CASGAGHTEQYF. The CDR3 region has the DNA TGTGCCAGCGGAGCAGGGCACACAGAGCAGTACTTC.

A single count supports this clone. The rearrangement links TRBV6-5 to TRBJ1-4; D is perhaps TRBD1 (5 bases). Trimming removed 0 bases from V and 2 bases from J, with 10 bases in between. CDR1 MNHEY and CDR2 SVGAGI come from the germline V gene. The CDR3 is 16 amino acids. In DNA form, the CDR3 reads TGTGCCAGCAGTTACTCGACAGTCTCTACTAATGAAAAACTGTTTTTT. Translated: CASSYSTVSTNEKLFF.

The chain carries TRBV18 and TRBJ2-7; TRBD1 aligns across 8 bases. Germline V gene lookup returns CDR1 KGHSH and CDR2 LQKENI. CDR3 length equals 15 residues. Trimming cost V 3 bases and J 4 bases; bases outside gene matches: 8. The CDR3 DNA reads TGTGCCAGCTCACCTCCAGGGACAGGCAGTTACGAGCAGTACTTC. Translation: CASSPPGTGSYEQYF.

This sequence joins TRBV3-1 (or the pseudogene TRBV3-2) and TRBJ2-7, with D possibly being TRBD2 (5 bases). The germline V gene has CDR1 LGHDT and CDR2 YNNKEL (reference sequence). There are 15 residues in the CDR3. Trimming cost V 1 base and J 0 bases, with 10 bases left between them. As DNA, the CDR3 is TGTGCCAGCAGCCAAGTCCCGGGGTCCTCCTACGAGCAGTACTTC. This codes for CASSQVPGSSYEQYF.

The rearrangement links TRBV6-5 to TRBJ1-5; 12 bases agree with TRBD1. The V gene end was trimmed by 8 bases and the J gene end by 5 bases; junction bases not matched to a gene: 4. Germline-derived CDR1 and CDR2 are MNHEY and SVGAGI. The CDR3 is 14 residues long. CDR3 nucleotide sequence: TGTGCCAGCGGGGGGACAGGGGGCCATCAGCCCCAGCATTTT. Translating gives CASGGTGGHQPQHF.

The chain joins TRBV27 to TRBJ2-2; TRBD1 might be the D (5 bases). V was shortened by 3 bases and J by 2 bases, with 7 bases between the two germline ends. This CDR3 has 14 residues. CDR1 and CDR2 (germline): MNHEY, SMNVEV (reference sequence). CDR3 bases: TGTGCCAGCAGTTTCGACAGAAACACCGGGGAGCTGTTTTTT. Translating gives CASSFDRNTGELFF.